This T cell receptor beta chain was recorded in a study of cytomegalovirus exposure and HLA in healthy donors. Notes on the study in general: 15,000 to 20,000 TCR beta sequences were associated with HLA alleles at 0.05 false discovery rate in a later analysis.

Germline CDR1 is WNHNN and CDR2 is SYGVQD (reference sequence). V lost 6 bases to trimming and J lost 6 bases, with 14 bases between them. The CDR3 spans 14 residues. Notes on this clone: Its target is not known.

Use of 60 Vbeta and 13 Jbeta primers characterized the PCR. This table comes from immunoSEQ multiplex PCR, and its TCRdb copy is limited to in-frame clones, with some not included. The table records 180,000 or so clones, 70% to 90% of them present only once. Material: PBMCs. This sequence originates from a man younger than 35 in good health and CMV-seropositive. The chain is built from TRBV10-1 and TRBJ2-2; no reliable D call. The CDR3 nucleotides are TGCGCCAGCAGCCACATCGTAGCCCCCGGGGAGCTGTTTTTT. Translating it yields CASSHIVAPGELFF.